Listed here are 19 T cell receptor beta chains from one sample, sequenced in a study of blood T cells in healthy people across ages (dated by TCRdb to 2015 to 2017). The library was built by means of 5' RACE. The sequencing machine was an Illumina HiSeq 2500. The second PCR ran for about 6 to 11 cycles and used a J-beta primer mix along with a sample-barcoded 5' primer. TCRdb's own reprocessing of the public reads used fastp at Q25 and MiXCR and kept productive beta chains. One record per CDR3 amino acid sequence lists the most common genes and DNA. This sample is represented by some 1.5 million distinct CDR3 sequences; 28% of them were singletons. The biggest ten clones account for 7% to 9% of the sample. The sequencing sample was made of blood. These receptors came from a woman in her thirties in good health.

The chain is built from TRBV15 and TRBJ2-5; 7 bases are a match to TRBD2. This CDR3 contains 14 residues. Germline assignment: CDR1 LNHNV and CDR2 YYDKDF (reference sequence). Losses at the gene ends were 7 bases for V and 1 base for J; bases not matched to a gene: 6. For the CDR3, the DNA is TGTGCCACCACCCTCGGGGGGAGCCAAGAGACCCAGTACTTC. Amino acid sequence: CATTLGGSQETQYF. Drawing the rest from reference TRBV15 and TRBJ2-5, the complete variable domain is DAMVIQNPRYQVTQFGKPVTLSCSQTLNHNVMYWYQQKSSQAPKLLFHYYDKDFNNEADTPDNFQSRRPNTSFCFLDIRSPGLGDTAMYLCATTLGGSQETQYFGPGTRLLVL.

The chain recombines TRBV11-2 with TRBJ2-3; 7 bases agree with TRBD2. Germline-derived CDR1 and CDR2 are SGHAT and FQNNGV. J was trimmed by 1 base and V by 3 bases; bases with no gene match: 10. This CDR3 spans 17 amino acids. CDR3 DNA sequence: TGTGCCAGCAGCTTGACGGGGGGTTTTTCAGGCACAGATACGCAGTATTTT. Translation: CASSLTGGFSGTDTQYF.

V gene TRBV12-3 or TRBV12-4 combines with J gene TRBJ1-1; D unclear. The CDR3 spans 13 residues. V was trimmed by 1 base and J by 4 bases, leaving 7 bases between them. CDR3 bases: TGTGCCAGCAGTTTAGTTCGGGTCACTGAAGCTTTCTTT. It translates to CASSLVRVTEAFF.

This clonotype showed up just a few times. The chain links TRBV18 to TRBJ1-2; D remains unclear. CDR1 and CDR2 (germline): KGHSH, LQKENI. CDR3 length equals 13 residues. V was cut by 6 bases and J by 0 bases, with 8 bases left in between. The CDR3 protein is CASSDGANYGYTF. CDR3 DNA sequence: TGTGCCAGCTCGGACGGAGCTAACTATGGCTACACCTTC.

The rearrangement joins TRBV5-1 to TRBJ1-6; D is unclear. Germline-derived CDR1 and CDR2 are SGHRS and YFSETQ. Trimming removed 3 bases from V and 5 bases from J, with 12 bases in between. There are 15 residues in the CDR3. The CDR3 reads CASSWSGQDNSPLHF. The DNA of the CDR3 is TGCGCCAGCAGCTGGTCGGGTCAGGATAATTCACCCCTCCACTTT.

This clonotype occurred many times. This chain uses TRBV20-1 with TRBJ2-5; 11 bases match TRBD1. CDR3 size: 15 residues. CDR1 DFQATT and CDR2 SNEGSKA come from the germline V gene (reference sequence). V lost 5 bases to trimming and J lost 4 bases; unmatched junction nucleotides: 9. The CDR3 sequence is CSAPHRGTGGETQYF. The CDR3 DNA follows: TGCAGTGCTCCCCACCGCGGGACAGGGGGAGAGACCCAGTACTTC.

This clonotype was observed at least ten times. V is TRBV7-3 and J is TRBJ2-1, with a possible D match to TRBD2 (5 bases). The CDR3 extends over 14 amino acids. V gave up 2 bases and J gave up 7 bases, with 12 bases separating them. Germline V gives CDR1 SGHTA, CDR2 FQGTGA. Here the CDR3 reads CASSLSTDSNEQFF. The DNA of the CDR3 is TGTGCCAGCAGCTTATCAACGGACTCTAATGAGCAGTTCTTC.

Only a few counts were recorded for this clonotype. The chain has TRBV30 and TRBJ2-7; possible D gene TRBD2, 7 bases. This CDR3 has 15 amino acids. Germline V gene sequence: CDR1 GTSNPN, CDR2 SVGIG (reference sequence). Trimming removed 4 bases at V and 2 bases at J, with 18 bases between. Here the CDR3 DNA reads TGTGCCTGGAACGTCCAGGCGGGGGCCACCTACGAGCAGTACTTC. This codes for CAWNVQAGATYEQYF.

The J gene is TRBJ2-1, the V gene TRBV11-2; 13 bases fit TRBD2. This CDR3 spans 15 amino acids. V lost 5 bases to trimming and J lost 8 bases; unmatched junction nucleotides: 6. CDR1 is SGHAT and CDR2 is FQNNGV in the germline V gene. The CDR3 protein is CASSPTSGGADEQFF. The CDR3 nucleotides read TGTGCCAGCAGCCCCACTAGCGGGGGGGCCGATGAGCAGTTCTTC. The full variable domain, in which reference TRBV11-2 and TRBJ2-1 provide the parts outside the CDR3, is EAGVAQSPRYKIIEKRQSVAFWCNPISGHATLYWYQQILGQGPKLLIQFQNNGVVDDSQLPKDRFSAERLKGVDSTLKIQPAKLEDSAVYLCASSPTSGGADEQFFGPGTRLTVL.

The J gene is TRBJ2-4, the V gene TRBV9; tentatively, D is TRBD1 (5 bases). Gene TRBJ2-7 matches the end of the DNA better, so the J call may be wrong. Per germline, CDR1 SGDLS and CDR2 YYNGEE. This CDR3 comprises 14 residues. CDR3 bases: TGTGCCAGCAGCGTAGGGGTAGGGGACTACGAGCAGTACTTC. Its translation is CASSVGVGDYEQYF.

Many counts were recorded for this clonotype. The V call is TRBV20-1, the J call TRBJ2-5, with 8 positions matching TRBD1. Losses at the gene ends were 0 bases for V and 5 bases for J; bases not matched to a gene: 8. The CDR3 loop spans 15 amino acids. CDR1 is DFQATT and CDR2 is SNEGSKA in the germline V gene (reference sequence). DNA of the CDR3: TGCAGTGCTAGAGATGATTACAGGGGGTGGGAGACCCAGTACTTC. It is translated as CSARDDYRGWETQYF.

This clonotype was picked up a small number of times. V and J are TRBV20-1 and TRBJ2-7; a weak D match, TRBD2 (6 bases). In germline, CDR1 is DFQATT, CDR2 SNEGSKA (reference sequence). The CDR3 runs to 14 residues. The V end was cut by 5 bases, the J end by 3 bases, with 17 bases between. The CDR3 DNA sequence: TGCAGTGCTCGTGGGGAGGCGAGAGACTACGAGCAGTACTTC. Translating it yields CSARGEARDYEQYF.

This clonotype appeared a few times. This chain links TRBV10-3 with TRBJ1-5; 7 positions agree with TRBD1. Germline V gene data show CDR1 as ENHRY and CDR2 as SYGVKD. With 5 bases clipped from V and 3 bases from J, the junction kept 4 bases outside the gene matches. The CDR3 is 14 amino acids. The DNA of the CDR3 is TGTGCCATCAGTCCCGGGACAGTCAATCAGCCCCAGCATTTT. Translation gives CAISPGTVNQPQHF.

This clonotype appeared a few times. V is TRBV5-1 and J is TRBJ2-5; 7 nucleotides align to TRBD1. Per germline, CDR1 SGHRS and CDR2 YFSETQ. V trimming: 3 bases; J trimming: 9 bases; junction bases outside the gene matches: 8. The CDR3 consists of 13 residues. DNA for the CDR3: TGCGCCAGCAGCTCTGAGATAGGGGGCGCCCAGTACTTC. Protein product: CASSSEIGGAQYF. Using reference TRBV5-1 and TRBJ2-5 for the parts outside the CDR3, the full variable domain is KAGVTQTPRYLIKTRGQQVTLSCSPISGHRSVSWYQQTPGQGLQFLFEYFSETQRNKGNFPGRFSGRQFSNSRSEMNVSTLELGDSALYLCASSSEIGGAQYFGPGTRLLVL.

This clonotype was detected only once. A much larger clone lies one base from this, so it may be a read error. The gene calls are TRBV27 and TRBJ2-1, with 8 bases aligning to TRBD1. This CDR3 spans 14 amino acids. Germline V gene lookup returns CDR1 MNHEY and CDR2 SMNVEV (reference sequence). Losses at the gene ends were 6 bases for V and 4 bases for J; bases not matched to a gene: 5. DNA for the CDR3: TGTGCCAGCAGGCAGGACAGGGAGTACAATGAGCAGTTCTTC. Translating gives CASRQDREYNEQFF.

Points on this clonotype: Being one base from a much bigger clone, this may be a read error. The chain is built from TRBV5-5 and TRBJ2-1; 10 nucleotides line up with TRBD2. The better agreement between TRBJ2-7 and the DNA end casts doubt on the J call. Germline V CDR1 and CDR2: SGHKS, YYEKEE (reference sequence). The CDR3 runs to 18 residues. CDR3 sequence reads: CASSPLAGALSSYNEQYF. The CDR3 nucleotides are TGTGCCAGCAGTCCCCTAGCGGGAGCGTTGAGCTCCTACAATGAGCAGTACTTC.

The chain links TRBV12-3 or TRBV12-4 to TRBJ1-1; no clear D. The V end was cut by 1 base, the J end by 2 bases, with 8 bases between. The CDR3 has 14 amino acids. CDR3 sequence: CASSLVQVNTEAFF. In DNA form, the CDR3 reads TGTGCCAGCAGTTTAGTTCAGGTAAACACTGAAGCTTTCTTT.

This clonotype was seen a few times. The chain has TRBV20-1 and TRBJ2-1; maybe TRBD2 (6 bases). Per the germline V gene, CDR1 is DFQATT and CDR2 is SNEGSKA (reference sequence). V shed 5 bases and J shed 0 bases, with 14 bases lying between them. The length of the CDR3 is 15 residues. The CDR3 loop is CSAYLASRSYNEQFF. In DNA form, the CDR3 reads TGCAGTGCTTACCTAGCGTCACGCTCCTACAATGAGCAGTTCTTC.

Worth noting for this clonotype: A much larger clone is a single base away; this may be a read error. The chain links TRBV7-2 to TRBJ2-1; the D gene is possibly TRBD2 (6 bases). CDR1 is SGHTA and CDR2 is FQGNSA in the germline V gene. The CDR3 covers 13 residues. Trimming cost V 8 bases and J 10 bases, with 18 bases left between them. The CDR3 DNA follows: TGTGCCAGCGCAGCTCAAATTCGGGGGGAGCAGTTCTTC. Protein sequence: CASAAQIRGEQFF. Complete variable domain (other parts from reference TRBV7-2 and TRBJ2-1): GAGVSQSPSNKVTEKGKDVELRCDPISGHTALYWYRQSLGQGLEFLIYFQGNSAPDKSGLPSDRFSAERTGGSVSTLTIQRTQQEDSAVYLCASAAQIRGEQFFGPGTRLTVL.